The present TCR beta chain was sequenced within a study of early T cells in non-severe SARS-CoV-2 infection. Study background: RNA in bulk from unsorted whole blood was sequenced, and chains were unpaired. Regarding the study as a whole: VDJdb-based annotation leaned toward anti-spike CD8 responses and missed private and CD4 specificities.

This clonotype was observed a handful of times. What it binds is unknown. This CDR3 is 17 amino acids long. Germline V gene sequence: CDR1 LGHNT, CDR2 FRNRAP. Unmatched junction bases numbered 12, after V lost 3 bases and J lost 8 bases. Each single cDNA molecule received a unique molecular identifier. TCRdb redid the calling of the 5' RACE reads with MiXCR, one entry per CDR3 protein. Here the sample spans about 32,000 distinct CDR3 sequences, approximately 5.6% being singletons. The TCR sequence derives from an adult who was a healthcare worker with PCR-confirmed SARS-CoV-2 infection or an uninfected control (not recorded which). The material sequenced was whole blood. The rearrangement links TRBV12-5 to TRBJ1-6, with 8 bases matching TRBD1. CDR3 loop: CASGLLDRVEFYSPLHF. CDR3 nucleotides: TGTGCTAGTGGTTTACTGGACAGGGTTGAATTTTATTCACCCCTCCACTTT.